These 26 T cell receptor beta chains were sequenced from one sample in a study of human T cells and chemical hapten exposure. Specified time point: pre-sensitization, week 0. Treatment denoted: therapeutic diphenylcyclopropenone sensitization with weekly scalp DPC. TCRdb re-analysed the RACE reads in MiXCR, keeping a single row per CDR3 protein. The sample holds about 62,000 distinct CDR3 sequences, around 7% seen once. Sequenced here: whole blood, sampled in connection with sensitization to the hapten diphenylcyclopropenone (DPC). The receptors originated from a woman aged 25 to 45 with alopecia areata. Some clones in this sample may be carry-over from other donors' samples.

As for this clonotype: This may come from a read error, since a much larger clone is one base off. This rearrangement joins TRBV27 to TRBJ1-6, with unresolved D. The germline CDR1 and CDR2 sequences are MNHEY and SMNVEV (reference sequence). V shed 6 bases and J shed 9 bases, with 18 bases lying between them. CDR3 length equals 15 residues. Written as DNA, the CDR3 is TGTGCCAGCAGAGAACTAGTGGGTTGGGGTTCACCCCTCCACTTT. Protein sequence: CASRELVGWGSPLHF.

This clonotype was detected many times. The CDR3 protein is CASSGDSGGGTDTQYF. In DNA, the CDR3 is TGTGCCAGCAGCGGGGATAGCGGGGGAGGCACAGATACGCAGTATTTT. The chain has TRBV6-4 and TRBJ2-3; 9 nucleotides agree with TRBD2. V lost 6 bases and J lost 1; bases outside the gene matches: 8. Looked up from germline, CDR1 is MRHNA and CDR2 is SNTAGT. CDR3 length: 16 amino acids.

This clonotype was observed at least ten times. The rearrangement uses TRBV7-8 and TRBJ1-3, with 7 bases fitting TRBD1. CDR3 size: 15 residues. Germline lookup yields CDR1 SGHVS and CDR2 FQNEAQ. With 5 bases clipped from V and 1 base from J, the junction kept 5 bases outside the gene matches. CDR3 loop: CASSVLTGSGNTIYF. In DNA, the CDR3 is TGTGCCAGCAGCGTACTGACAGGGTCTGGAAACACCATATATTTT.

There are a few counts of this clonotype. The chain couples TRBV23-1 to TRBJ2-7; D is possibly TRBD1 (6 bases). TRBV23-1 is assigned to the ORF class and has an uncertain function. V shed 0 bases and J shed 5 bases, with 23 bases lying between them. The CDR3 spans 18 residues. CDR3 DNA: TGCGCCAGCAGTCAATCGATCGGGGTTTTCGCAGGGGCCCACGAGCAGTACTTC. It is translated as CASSQSIGVFAGAHEQYF.

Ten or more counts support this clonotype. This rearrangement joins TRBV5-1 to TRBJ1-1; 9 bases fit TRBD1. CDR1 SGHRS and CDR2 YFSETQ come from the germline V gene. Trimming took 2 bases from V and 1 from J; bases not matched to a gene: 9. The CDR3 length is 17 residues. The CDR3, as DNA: TGCGCCAGCAGCTTTCAGTACGTGGGACAGGGGAACACTGAAGCTTTCTTT. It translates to CASSFQYVGQGNTEAFF.

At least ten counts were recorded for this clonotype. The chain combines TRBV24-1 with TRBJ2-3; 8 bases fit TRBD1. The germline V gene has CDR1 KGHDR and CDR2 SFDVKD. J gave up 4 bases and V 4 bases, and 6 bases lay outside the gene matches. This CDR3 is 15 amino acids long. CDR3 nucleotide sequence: TGTGCCACCAGTGACCCTGGACAGGGTTCAGATACGCAGTATTTT. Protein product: CATSDPGQGSDTQYF.

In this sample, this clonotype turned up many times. The CDR3 is CASSPGTGDYSNQPQHF. The CDR3 DNA is TGTGCCAGCTCACCAGGGACAGGGGATTATAGCAATCAGCCCCAGCATTTT. The J gene is TRBJ1-5, the V gene TRBV18, with TRBD1 identical over 10 bases. CDR3 size: 17 residues. CDR1 is KGHSH, CDR2 LQKENI, per germline. The junction had 4 bases not matched to a gene; V was cut back by 2 bases and J by 0 bases.

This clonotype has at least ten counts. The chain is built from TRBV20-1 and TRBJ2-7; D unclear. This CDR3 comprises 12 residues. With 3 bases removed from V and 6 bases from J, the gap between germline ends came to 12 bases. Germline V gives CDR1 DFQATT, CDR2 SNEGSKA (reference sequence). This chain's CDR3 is CSARESGAEQYF. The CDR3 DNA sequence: TGCAGTGCTAGGGAGTCGGGTGCCGAGCAGTACTTC.

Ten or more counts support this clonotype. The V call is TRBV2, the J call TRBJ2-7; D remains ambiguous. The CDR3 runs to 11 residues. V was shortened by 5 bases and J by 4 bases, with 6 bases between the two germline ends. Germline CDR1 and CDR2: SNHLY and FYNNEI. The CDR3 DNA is TGTGCCAGCAGTCTCGTATACGAGCAGTACTTC. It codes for CASSLVYEQYF.

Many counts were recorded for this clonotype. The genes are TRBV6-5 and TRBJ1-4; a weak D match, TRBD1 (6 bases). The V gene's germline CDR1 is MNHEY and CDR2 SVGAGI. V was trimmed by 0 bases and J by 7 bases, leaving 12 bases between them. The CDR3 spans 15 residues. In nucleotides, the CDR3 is TGTGCCAGCAGTTACTCGGGGGGGCGCGGTGAAAAACTGTTTTTT. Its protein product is CASSYSGGRGEKLFF.

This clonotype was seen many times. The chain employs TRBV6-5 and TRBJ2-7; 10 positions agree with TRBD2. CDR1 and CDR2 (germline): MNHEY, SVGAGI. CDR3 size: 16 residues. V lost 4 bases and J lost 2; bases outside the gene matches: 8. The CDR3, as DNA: TGTGCCAGCAGTTCCCGGGTAGCGGGGGGTACCTACGAGCAGTACTTC. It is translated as CASSSRVAGGTYEQYF.

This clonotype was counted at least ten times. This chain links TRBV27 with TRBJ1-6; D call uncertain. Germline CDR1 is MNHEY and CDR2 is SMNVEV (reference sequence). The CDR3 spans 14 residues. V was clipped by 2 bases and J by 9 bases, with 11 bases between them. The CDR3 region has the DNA TGTGCCAGCAGTTTACGACCAGAGGGTTCACCCCTCCACTTT. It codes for CASSLRPEGSPLHF.

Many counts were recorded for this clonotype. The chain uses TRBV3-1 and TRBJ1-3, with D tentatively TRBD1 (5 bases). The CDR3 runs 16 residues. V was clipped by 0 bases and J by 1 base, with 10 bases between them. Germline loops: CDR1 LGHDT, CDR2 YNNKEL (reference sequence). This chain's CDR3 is CASSQDVRASGNTIYF. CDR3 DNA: TGTGCCAGCAGCCAAGATGTCAGGGCGTCTGGAAACACCATATATTTT.

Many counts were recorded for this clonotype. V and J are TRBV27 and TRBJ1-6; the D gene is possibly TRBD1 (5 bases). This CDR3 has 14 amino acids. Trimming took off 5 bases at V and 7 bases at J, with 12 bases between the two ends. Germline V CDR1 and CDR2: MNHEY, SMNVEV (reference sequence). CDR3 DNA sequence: TGTGCCAGCAGTACCCTACAGGTCAATTCACCCCTCCACTTT. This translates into CASSTLQVNSPLHF.

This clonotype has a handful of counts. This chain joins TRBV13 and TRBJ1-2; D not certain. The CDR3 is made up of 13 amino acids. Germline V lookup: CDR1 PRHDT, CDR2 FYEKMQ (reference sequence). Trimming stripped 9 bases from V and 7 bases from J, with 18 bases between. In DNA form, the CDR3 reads TGTGCCAGTTTCTCTCTCCAAGGCACTGGCTACACCTTC. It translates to CASFSLQGTGYTF.

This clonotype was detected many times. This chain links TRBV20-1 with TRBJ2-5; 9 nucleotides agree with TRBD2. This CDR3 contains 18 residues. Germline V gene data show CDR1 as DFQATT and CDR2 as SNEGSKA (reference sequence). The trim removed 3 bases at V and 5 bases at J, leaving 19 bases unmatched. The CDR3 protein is CSARLDPTPGLAIETQYF. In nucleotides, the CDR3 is TGCAGTGCTAGGCTAGACCCTACCCCGGGACTAGCTATCGAGACCCAGTACTTC.

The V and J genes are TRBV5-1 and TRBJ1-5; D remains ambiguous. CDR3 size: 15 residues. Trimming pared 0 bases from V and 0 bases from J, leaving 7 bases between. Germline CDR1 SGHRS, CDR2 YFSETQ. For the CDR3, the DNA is TGCGCCAGCAGCTTGGTGGTGGATAGCAATCAGCCCCAGCATTTT. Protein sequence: CASSLVVDSNQPQHF.

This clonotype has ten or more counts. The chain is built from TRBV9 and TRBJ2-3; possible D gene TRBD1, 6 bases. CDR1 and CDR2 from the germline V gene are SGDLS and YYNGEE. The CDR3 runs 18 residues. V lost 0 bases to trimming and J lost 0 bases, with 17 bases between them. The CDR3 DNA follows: TGTGCCAGCAGCGTAGGGGCAGGGGCCCGGTCTAGCACAGATACGCAGTATTTT. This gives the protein CASSVGAGARSSTDTQYF.

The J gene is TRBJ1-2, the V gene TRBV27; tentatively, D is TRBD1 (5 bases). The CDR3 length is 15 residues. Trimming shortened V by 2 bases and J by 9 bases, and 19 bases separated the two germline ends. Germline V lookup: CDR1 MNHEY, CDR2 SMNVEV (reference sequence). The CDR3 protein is CASSLNLPSRASYTF. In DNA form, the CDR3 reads TGTGCCAGCAGTTTAAACCTTCCGAGCAGGGCGAGCTACACCTTC.

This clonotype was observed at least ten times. DNA for the CDR3: TGCGCCAGCTCAACGAACCAACCCCCTCTCGAGCAGTACTTC. Protein product: CASSTNQPPLEQYF. This chain joins TRBV5-1 and TRBJ2-7; D remains unclear. Germline CDR1 is SGHRS and CDR2 is YFSETQ. Trimming removed 7 bases from V and 6 bases from J, with 20 bases in between. The CDR3 has 14 residues.

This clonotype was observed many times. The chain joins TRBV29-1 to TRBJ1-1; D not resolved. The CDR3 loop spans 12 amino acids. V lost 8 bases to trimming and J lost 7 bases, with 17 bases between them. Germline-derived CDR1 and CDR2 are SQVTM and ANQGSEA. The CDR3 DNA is TGCAGCCTCGCCCGGACGGAGAATGAAGCTTTCTTT. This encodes CSLARTENEAFF.

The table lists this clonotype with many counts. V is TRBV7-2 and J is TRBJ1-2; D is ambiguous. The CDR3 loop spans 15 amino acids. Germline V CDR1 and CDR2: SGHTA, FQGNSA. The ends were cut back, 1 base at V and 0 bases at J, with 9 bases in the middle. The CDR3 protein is CASSLGGTSNYGYTF. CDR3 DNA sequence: TGTGCCAGCAGCTTAGGAGGCACCTCTAACTATGGCTACACCTTC.

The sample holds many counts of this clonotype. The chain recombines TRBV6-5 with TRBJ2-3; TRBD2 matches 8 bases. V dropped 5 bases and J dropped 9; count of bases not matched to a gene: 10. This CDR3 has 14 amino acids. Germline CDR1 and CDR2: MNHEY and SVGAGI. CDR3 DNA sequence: TGTGCCAGCAGTCCGAGCGGGGGCCCGTTGACGCAGTATTTT. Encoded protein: CASSPSGGPLTQYF.

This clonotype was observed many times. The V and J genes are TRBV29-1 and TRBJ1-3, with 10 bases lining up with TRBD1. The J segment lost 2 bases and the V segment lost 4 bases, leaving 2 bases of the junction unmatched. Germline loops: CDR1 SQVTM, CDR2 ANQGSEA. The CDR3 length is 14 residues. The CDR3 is CSVGDRGPGNTIYF. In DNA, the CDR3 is TGCAGCGTTGGAGACAGGGGGCCTGGAAACACCATATATTTT. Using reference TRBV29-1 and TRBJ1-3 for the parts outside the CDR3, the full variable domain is SAVISQKPSRDICQRGTSLTIQCQVDSQVTMMFWYRQQPGQSLTLIATANQGSEATYESGFVIDKFPISRPNLTFSTLTVSNMSPEDSSIYLCSVGDRGPGNTIYFGEGSWLTVV.

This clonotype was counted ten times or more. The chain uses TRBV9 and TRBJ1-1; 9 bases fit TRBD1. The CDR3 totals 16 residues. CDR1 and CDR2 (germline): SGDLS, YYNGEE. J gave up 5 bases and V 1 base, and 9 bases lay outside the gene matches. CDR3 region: CASSVSVSDRGTEAFF. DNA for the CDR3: TGTGCCAGCAGCGTATCGGTGTCGGACAGGGGAACTGAAGCTTTCTTT.

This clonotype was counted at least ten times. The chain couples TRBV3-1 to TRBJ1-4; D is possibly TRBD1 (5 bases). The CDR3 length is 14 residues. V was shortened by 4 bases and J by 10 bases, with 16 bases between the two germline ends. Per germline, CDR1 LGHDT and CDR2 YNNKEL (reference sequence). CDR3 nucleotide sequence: TGTGCCAGCAGCCCCCAGACAGTCTATGGAAAACTGTTTTTT. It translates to CASSPQTVYGKLFF.